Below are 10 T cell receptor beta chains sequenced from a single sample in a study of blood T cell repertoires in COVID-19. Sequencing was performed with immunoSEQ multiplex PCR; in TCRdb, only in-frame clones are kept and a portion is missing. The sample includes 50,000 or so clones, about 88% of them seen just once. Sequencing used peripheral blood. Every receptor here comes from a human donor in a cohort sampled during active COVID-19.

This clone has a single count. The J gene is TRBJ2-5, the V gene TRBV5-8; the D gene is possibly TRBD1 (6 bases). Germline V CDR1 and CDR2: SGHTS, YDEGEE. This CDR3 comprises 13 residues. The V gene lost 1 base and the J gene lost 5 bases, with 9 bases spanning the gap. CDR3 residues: CASSLYQGETQYF. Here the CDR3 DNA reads TGTGCCAGCAGCTTGTATCAGGGGGAGACCCAGTACTTC.

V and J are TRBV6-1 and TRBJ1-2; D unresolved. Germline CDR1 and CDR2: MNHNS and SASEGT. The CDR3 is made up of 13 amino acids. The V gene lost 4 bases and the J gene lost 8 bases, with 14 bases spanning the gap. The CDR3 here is CASSGAGRFGYTF. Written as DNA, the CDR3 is TGTGCCAGCAGTGGAGCCGGGAGGTTCGGCTACACCTTC.

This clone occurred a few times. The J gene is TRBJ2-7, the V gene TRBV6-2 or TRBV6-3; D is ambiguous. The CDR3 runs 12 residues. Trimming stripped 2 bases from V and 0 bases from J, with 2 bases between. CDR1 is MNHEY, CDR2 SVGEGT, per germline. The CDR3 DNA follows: TGTGCCAGCAGTTACCACTCCTACGAGCAGTACGTC. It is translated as CASSYHSYEQYV.

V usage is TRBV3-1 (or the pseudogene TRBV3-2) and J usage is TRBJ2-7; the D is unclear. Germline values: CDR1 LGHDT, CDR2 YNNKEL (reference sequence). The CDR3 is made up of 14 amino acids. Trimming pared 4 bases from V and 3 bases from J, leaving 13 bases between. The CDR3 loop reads CASSPLGSHYEQYF. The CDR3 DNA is TGTGCCAGCAGCCCTCTGGGCAGCCACTACGAGCAGTACTTC.

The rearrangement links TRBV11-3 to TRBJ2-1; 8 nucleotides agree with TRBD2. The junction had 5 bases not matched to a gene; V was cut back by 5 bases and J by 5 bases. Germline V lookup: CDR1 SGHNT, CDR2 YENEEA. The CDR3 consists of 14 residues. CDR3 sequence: CASSRVAGNNEQFF. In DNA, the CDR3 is TGTGCCAGCAGCCGCGTAGCGGGGAACAATGAGCAGTTCTTC.

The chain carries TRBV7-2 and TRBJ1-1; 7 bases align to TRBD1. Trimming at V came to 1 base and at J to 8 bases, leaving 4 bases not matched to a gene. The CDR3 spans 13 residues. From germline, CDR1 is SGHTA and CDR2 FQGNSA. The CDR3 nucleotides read TGTGCCAGCAGCTTAGTGGGACAGAGAGAAGCTTTCTTT. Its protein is CASSLVGQREAFF.

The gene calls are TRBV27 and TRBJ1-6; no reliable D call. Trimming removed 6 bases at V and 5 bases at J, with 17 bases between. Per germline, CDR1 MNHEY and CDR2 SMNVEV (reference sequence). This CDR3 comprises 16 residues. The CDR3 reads CASSPGGLRDNSPLHF. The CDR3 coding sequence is TGTGCCAGCAGCCCGGGCGGGCTAAGGGATAATTCACCCCTCCACTTT.

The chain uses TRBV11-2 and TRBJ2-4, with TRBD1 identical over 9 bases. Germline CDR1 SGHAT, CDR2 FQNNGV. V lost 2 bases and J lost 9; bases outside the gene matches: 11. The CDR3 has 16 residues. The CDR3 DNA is TGTGCCAGCAGCTTAAACCCCACAGGGGGCGAAGGCATTCAGTACTTC. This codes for CASSLNPTGGEGIQYF.

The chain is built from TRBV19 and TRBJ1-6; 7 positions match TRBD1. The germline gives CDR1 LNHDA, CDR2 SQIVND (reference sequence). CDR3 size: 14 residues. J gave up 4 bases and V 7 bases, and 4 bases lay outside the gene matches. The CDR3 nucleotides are TGTGCCAGTACCCTGACAGGGTATAATTCACCCCTCCACTTT. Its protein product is CASTLTGYNSPLHF.

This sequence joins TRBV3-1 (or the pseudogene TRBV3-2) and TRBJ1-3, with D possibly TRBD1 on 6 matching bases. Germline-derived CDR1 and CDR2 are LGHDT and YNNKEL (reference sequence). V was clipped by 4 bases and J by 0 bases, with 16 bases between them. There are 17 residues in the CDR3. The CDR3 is CASSRSEAGVSGNTIYF. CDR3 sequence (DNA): TGTGCCAGCAGCCGGTCTGAAGCAGGGGTCTCTGGAAACACCATATATTTT.